This T cell receptor beta chain derives from a study of cytomegalovirus exposure and HLA in healthy donors. Study at large: Unique TCR beta sequences numbering some 110 million came from 150 million to 200 million T cells in an earlier analysis. Overall study findings and caveats: Indistinguishable V segments such as TRBV6-2 and TRBV6-3 were excluded. Later, an analysis found that common viral pathogens appeared to be linked with several of the most significant clusters. It was likely that a cluster of highly shared sequence variants was a sequencing artifact.

Trimming at V came to 4 bases and at J to 8 bases, leaving 4 bases not matched to a gene. CDR1 and CDR2 from the germline V gene are ENHRY and SYGVKD. The CDR3 covers 14 residues. 13 Jbeta primers and 60 Vbeta primers were used for the PCR. Sequencing was performed with immunoSEQ multiplex PCR; in TCRdb, only in-frame clones are kept and a portion is missing. The sample has about 150,000 clones, 80% to 85% seen once. This clone has a handful of counts. Its antigen is currently unknown. The chain combines TRBV10-3 with TRBJ2-1; 11 bases line up with TRBD2. The sequence derives from a male donor in good health and CMV-seronegative. Sequenced sample: PBMCs. The CDR3 region is CAISGTSGGYEQFF. The CDR3 nucleotides are TGTGCCATCAGTGGAACTAGCGGGGGCTATGAGCAGTTCTTC.